The T cell receptor beta chain under discussion was sequenced for a study of cytomegalovirus exposure and HLA in healthy donors. The CDR3 contains 14 residues. The V gene lost 9 bases and the J gene lost 5 bases, with 17 bases spanning the gap. Germline V CDR1 and CDR2: ENHRY, SYGVKD. This PCR relied on a set of 60 Vbeta primers and 13 Jbeta primers. The repertoire was sequenced with immunoSEQ multiplex PCR; TCRdb's copy has only in-frame clones and lacks some. The sample records about 190,000 clones, 70% to 75% being singletons. Study findings and constraints: Earlier analysis yielded a pattern in which most TCR beta V segments were productive about 90% or about 30% of the time.

On this clone: Its antigen is still unknown.

This chain joins TRBV10-3 and TRBJ2-1, with D maybe TRBD2 (6 bases). Material: PBMCs. This receptor was obtained from a woman between 25 and 40 years old in good health and CMV-seropositive. The CDR3: CAINSGPPNNEQFF. In DNA form, the CDR3 reads TGTGCCATAAATAGCGGACCTCCGAACAATGAGCAGTTCTTC.